This is a list of T cell receptor beta chains from one sample in a study of lung T cells in sarcoidosis with Löfgren's syndrome. TCRdb reprocessed the reads via MiXCR and lists one record per CDR3 protein. The repertoire holds several thousand distinct CDR3 sequences, with around 21% as singletons. Material for sequencing was CD4+ T cells from bronchoalveolar lavage fluid. These receptors all come from a human donor with sarcoidosis (Löfgren's syndrome or another form), or a control subject (not recorded which). CDR3s include the opening cysteine and the closing phenylalanine or tryptophan. The order of the fields is V gene, J gene, clone size, D gene, CDR3 DNA, CDR3 protein. A D gene is named only where the DNA matches it firmly. The size of a clone is reported for some rows only, either as once, few or many, or as a class for expanded clones.

v_call: TRBV3-1
j_call: TRBJ1-5
clone_size: many
d_call: NA
cdr3_nt: TGTGCCAGCAGCCAAGATACACCACAGGGAAATCAGCCCCAGCATTTT
cdr3_aa: CASSQDTPQGNQPQHF

v_call: TRBV6-1
j_call: TRBJ1-5
clone_size: NA
d_call: NA
cdr3_nt: TGTGCCAGCAATGAAAGTCATAACAATCAGCCCCAGCATTTT
cdr3_aa: CASNESHNNQPQHF

v_call: TRBV7-2
j_call: TRBJ1-2
clone_size: few
d_call: TRBD1
cdr3_nt: TGTGCCAGCAGCTTAAACGACAGGGTGGATGGCTACACCTTC
cdr3_aa: CASSLNDRVDGYTF

v_call: TRBV7-9
j_call: TRBJ1-2
clone_size: many
d_call: NA
cdr3_nt: TGTGCCAGCAGCTTAGTGTTTAACGGCTACACCTTC
cdr3_aa: CASSLVFNGYTF

v_call: TRBV5-4
j_call: TRBJ2-5
clone_size: NA
d_call: NA
cdr3_nt: TGTGCCAGCAGCGCTGGGCCCGGAGAGACCCAGTACTTC
cdr3_aa: CASSAGPGETQYF

v_call: TRBV6-1
j_call: TRBJ2-7
clone_size: few
d_call: NA
cdr3_nt: TGTGCCAGCATCAAAGAGGGCAGAACCAACGAGCAGTACTTC
cdr3_aa: CASIKEGRTNEQYF

v_call: TRBV7-2
j_call: TRBJ1-1
clone_size: medium-sized
d_call: NA
cdr3_nt: TGTGCCAGCAGCTTAACCCAGACCACTGAAGCTTTCTTT
cdr3_aa: CASSLTQTTEAFF

v_call: TRBV27
j_call: TRBJ2-7
clone_size: large
d_call: TRBD1
cdr3_nt: TGTGCCAGCAGTTTAGGACAGGGGCCATTCAGCGAGCAGTACTTC
cdr3_aa: CASSLGQGPFSEQYF

v_call: TRBV27
j_call: TRBJ2-7
clone_size: many
d_call: NA
cdr3_nt: TGTGCCAGCAGTTTAAAGGCGGAGTACGAGCAGTACTTC
cdr3_aa: CASSLKAEYEQYF

v_call: TRBV4-1
j_call: TRBJ1-2
clone_size: NA
d_call: TRBD1
cdr3_nt: TGCGCCAGCAGCCTACGGACAGGGACTAACTGTGGCTACACCTTC
cdr3_aa: CASSLRTGTNCGYTF

v_call: TRBV2
j_call: TRBJ2-3
clone_size: few
d_call: NA
cdr3_nt: TGTGCCAGCAGTGAAGGGTTAGCGGCTAGCACAGATACGCAGTATTTT
cdr3_aa: CASSEGLAASTDTQYF

v_call: TRBV20-1
j_call: TRBJ2-7
clone_size: few
d_call: NA
cdr3_nt: TGCAGTGCTAGAGATGGACATGATACCAGCTACGAGCAGTACTTC
cdr3_aa: CSARDGHDTSYEQYF

v_call: TRBV20-1
j_call: TRBJ1-3
clone_size: few
d_call: NA
cdr3_nt: TGCAGTGCTAGGGGGAGTCGAGGAATAACAACACTGGACACCATATATTTT
cdr3_aa: CSARGSRGITTLDTIYF

v_call: TRBV12-3/TRBV12-4
j_call: TRBJ2-5
clone_size: NA
d_call: NA
cdr3_nt: TGTGCCAGCAGTTTCGCTGCCGGGCTCCAAGAGACCCAGTACTTC
cdr3_aa: CASSFAAGLQETQYF

v_call: TRBV6-4
j_call: TRBJ2-2
clone_size: few
d_call: TRBD2
cdr3_nt: TGTGCCAGCAGTGAGCGGGGGGACACCGGGGAGCTGTTTTTT
cdr3_aa: CASSERGDTGELFF

v_call: TRBV7-2
j_call: TRBJ2-7
clone_size: many
d_call: NA
cdr3_nt: TGTGCCAGCAGCTTACAGGGGGGAAGATACGAGCAGTACTTC
cdr3_aa: CASSLQGGRYEQYF

v_call: TRBV6-1
j_call: TRBJ2-7
clone_size: many
d_call: NA
cdr3_nt: TGTGCCAGCAGTAGGGGGGTAGAGTACGAGCAGTACTTC
cdr3_aa: CASSRGVEYEQYF

v_call: TRBV28
j_call: TRBJ1-6
clone_size: many
d_call: TRBD1
cdr3_nt: TGTGCCAGCAGGTTGACAGGGCCATCACCCCTCCACTTT
cdr3_aa: CASRLTGPSPLHF

v_call: TRBV5-1
j_call: TRBJ2-5
clone_size: NA
d_call: NA
cdr3_nt: TGCGCCAGCAGCTTACAAGACCAAGAGACCCAGTACTTC
cdr3_aa: CASSLQDQETQYF

v_call: TRBV27
j_call: TRBJ2-7
clone_size: many
d_call: NA
cdr3_nt: TGTGCCAGCAGTTTTACCCAGGGGAAGCAGTACTTC
cdr3_aa: CASSFTQGKQYF

v_call: TRBV15
j_call: TRBJ2-2
clone_size: many
d_call: NA
cdr3_nt: TGTGCCACCAGCAGAGGGGACACTGGGGAGCTGTTTTTT
cdr3_aa: CATSRGDTGELFF

v_call: TRBV15
j_call: TRBJ2-5
clone_size: few
d_call: TRBD2
cdr3_nt: TGTGCCACCAGCAGAGGGGGGACTAGCGGGGGACAGGAGACCCAGTACTTC
cdr3_aa: CATSRGGTSGGQETQYF

v_call: TRBV19
j_call: TRBJ1-5
clone_size: many
d_call: NA
cdr3_nt: TGTGCCAGCGGGGGTCAGCCCCAGCATTTT
cdr3_aa: CASGGQPQHF

v_call: TRBV11-2
j_call: TRBJ2-5
clone_size: NA
d_call: NA
cdr3_nt: TGTGCCAGCAGCTTAGCCTGGACAAACCAAGAGACCCAGTACTTC
cdr3_aa: CASSLAWTNQETQYF

v_call: TRBV5-6
j_call: TRBJ1-1
clone_size: medium-sized
d_call: NA
cdr3_nt: TGTGCCAGCAGCTTACCGGGCCCGAGGAACACTGAAGCTTTCTTT
cdr3_aa: CASSLPGPRNTEAFF

v_call: TRBV7-6
j_call: TRBJ2-5
clone_size: medium-sized
d_call: NA
cdr3_nt: TGTGCCAGCAGCTTAGAGTTGCGGGAGACCCAGTACTTC
cdr3_aa: CASSLELRETQYF

v_call: TRBV5-5
j_call: TRBJ2-5
clone_size: NA
d_call: NA
cdr3_nt: TGTGCCAGCAGCTTGGTTCCCATGTTGGAGACCCAGTACTTC
cdr3_aa: CASSLVPMLETQYF

v_call: TRBV20-1
j_call: TRBJ2-3
clone_size: many
d_call: TRBD1
cdr3_nt: TGCAGTGCTCCCAGGGGGCGCGAGACAGATACGCAGTATTTT
cdr3_aa: CSAPRGRETDTQYF

v_call: TRBV11-2
j_call: TRBJ1-3
clone_size: few
d_call: NA
cdr3_nt: TGTGCCAGCAGCCAAACATGGACAGTCTCTGGAAACACCATATATTTT
cdr3_aa: CASSQTWTVSGNTIYF

v_call: TRBV19
j_call: TRBJ2-3
clone_size: many
d_call: NA
cdr3_nt: TGTGCCAGTAGTCCTAGCGCAGATACGCAGTATTTT
cdr3_aa: CASSPSADTQYF

v_call: TRBV11-2
j_call: TRBJ1-1
clone_size: NA
d_call: NA
cdr3_nt: TGTGCCAGCAGCTTAGTGCGATTCTCCGAAGCTTTCTTT
cdr3_aa: CASSLVRFSEAFF

v_call: TRBV14
j_call: TRBJ2-3
clone_size: many
d_call: NA
cdr3_nt: TGTGCCAGCAGCCAAGAAACGCGGGGCCGAGGGGATACGCAGTATTTT
cdr3_aa: CASSQETRGRGDTQYF

v_call: TRBV4-1
j_call: TRBJ1-6
clone_size: NA
d_call: NA
cdr3_nt: TGCGCCAGCGGAGGCCTAGGATCCGTGAATTCACCCCTCCACTTT
cdr3_aa: CASGGLGSVNSPLHF

v_call: TRBV3-1
j_call: TRBJ2-1
clone_size: NA
d_call: NA
cdr3_nt: TGTGCCAGCAGCCAATCGGGTGGGGGGGAGCAGTTCTTC
cdr3_aa: CASSQSGGGEQFF

v_call: TRBV2
j_call: TRBJ2-7
clone_size: NA
d_call: NA
cdr3_nt: TGTGCCAGCAAGCACCCGATCGCAGTCTACGAGCAGTACTTC
cdr3_aa: CASKHPIAVYEQYF

v_call: TRBV4-1
j_call: TRBJ2-3
clone_size: NA
d_call: NA
cdr3_nt: TGCGCCAGTCTAGCGATCGGTTCCTCGCGTACGCAGTATTTT
cdr3_aa: CASLAIGSSRTQYF

v_call: TRBV6-1
j_call: TRBJ2-3
clone_size: medium-sized
d_call: TRBD2
cdr3_nt: TGTGCCAGCAGGCAACTAGCGGGGGGGCTGGATACGCAGTATTTT
cdr3_aa: CASRQLAGGLDTQYF

v_call: TRBV29-1
j_call: TRBJ1-1
clone_size: few
d_call: NA
cdr3_nt: TGCAGCGTGACTGGAGGGGGGATCCGAGCTTTCTTT
cdr3_aa: CSVTGGGIRAFF

v_call: TRBV15
j_call: TRBJ2-4
clone_size: many
d_call: NA
cdr3_nt: TGTGCCACCAGCCCGGACAGAAACATTCAGTACTTC
cdr3_aa: CATSPDRNIQYF

v_call: TRBV7-2
j_call: TRBJ1-5
clone_size: many
d_call: TRBD1
cdr3_nt: TGTGCCAGCAGCTTGACAGGGCGCAATCAGCCCCAGCATTTT
cdr3_aa: CASSLTGRNQPQHF

v_call: TRBV5-1
j_call: TRBJ2-5
clone_size: once
d_call: TRBD1
cdr3_nt: TGCGCCAGCAGCTCATCCCCCGGGACAGGGGGAGGAGAGACCCAGTACTTC
cdr3_aa: CASSSSPGTGGGETQYF

v_call: TRBV18
j_call: TRBJ2-5
clone_size: few
d_call: TRBD1
cdr3_nt: TGTGCCAGCTCACTGGACCACAGGGGGCAGACCCAGTACTTC
cdr3_aa: CASSLDHRGQTQYF

v_call: TRBV27
j_call: TRBJ1-1
clone_size: medium-sized
d_call: TRBD1
cdr3_nt: TGTGCCAGCGGGACAGAAGGTATTAGCACTGAAGCTTTCTTT
cdr3_aa: CASGTEGISTEAFF

v_call: TRBV28
j_call: TRBJ1-1
clone_size: few
d_call: NA
cdr3_nt: TGTGCCAGCAGTTTAGTAACCCCGGGGGTTTTAAAAGCTTTCTTT
cdr3_aa: CASSLVTPGVLKAFF

v_call: TRBV7-6
j_call: TRBJ2-3
clone_size: many
d_call: TRBD1
cdr3_nt: TGTGCCAGCGCAACCACCGGGACAGGATCCATAGGGCAGTATTTT
cdr3_aa: CASATTGTGSIGQYF

v_call: TRBV30
j_call: TRBJ2-1
clone_size: NA
d_call: NA
cdr3_nt: TGTGCCTGGAAGGGCGTGGGTCTAACTCGGTTCTTC
cdr3_aa: CAWKGVGLTRFF

v_call: TRBV11-3
j_call: TRBJ2-5
clone_size: NA
d_call: NA
cdr3_nt: TGTGCCAGCAGCTTTTGGCCGCCGCAAGAGACCCAGTACTTC
cdr3_aa: CASSFWPPQETQYF

v_call: TRBV20-1
j_call: TRBJ2-5
clone_size: medium-sized
d_call: NA
cdr3_nt: TGCAGTGCTAGATGGGGATCGGAGACCCAGTACTTC
cdr3_aa: CSARWGSETQYF